This T cell receptor (beta chain) was profiled in a study of control samples from healthy donors and cancer patients. The CDR3 contains 14 residues. The germline V gene has CDR1 MNHNY and CDR2 SVGAGI (reference sequence). The ends were cut back, 2 bases at V and 4 bases at J, with 11 bases in the middle. The repertoire was sequenced with immunoSEQ multiplex PCR; TCRdb's copy has only in-frame clones and lacks some. The table has about 26,000 clones, 82% seen once. This TCR derives from a man between 60 and 75 years old with colorectal cancer. The chain uses TRBV6-6 and TRBJ1-2; no clear D. Sequencing was done on a sample of PBMCs. This CDR3 is CASSYISGIYGYTF. CDR3 nucleotides: TGTGCCAGCAGTTACATATCAGGCATCTATGGCTACACCTTC.